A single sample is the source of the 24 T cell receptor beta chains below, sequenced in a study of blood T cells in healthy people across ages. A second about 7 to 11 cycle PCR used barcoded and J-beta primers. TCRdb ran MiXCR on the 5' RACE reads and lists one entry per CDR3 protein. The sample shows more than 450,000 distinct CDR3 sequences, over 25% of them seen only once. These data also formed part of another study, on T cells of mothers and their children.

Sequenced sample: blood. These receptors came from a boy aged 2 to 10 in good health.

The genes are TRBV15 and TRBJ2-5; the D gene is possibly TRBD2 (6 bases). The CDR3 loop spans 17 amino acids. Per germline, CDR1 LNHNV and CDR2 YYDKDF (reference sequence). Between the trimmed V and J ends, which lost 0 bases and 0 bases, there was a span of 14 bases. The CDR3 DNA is TGTGCCACCAGCAGAGATCATTCTAGCGACTACCAAGAGACCCAGTACTTC. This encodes CATSRDHSSDYQETQYF.

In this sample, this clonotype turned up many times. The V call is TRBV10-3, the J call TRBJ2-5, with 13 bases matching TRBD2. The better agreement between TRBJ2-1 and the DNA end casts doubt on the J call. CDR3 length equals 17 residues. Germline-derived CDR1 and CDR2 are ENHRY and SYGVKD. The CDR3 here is CAISESFGLAGVYEQFF. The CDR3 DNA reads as TGTGCCATCAGTGAGTCTTTCGGACTAGCGGGAGTATATGAGCAGTTCTTC.

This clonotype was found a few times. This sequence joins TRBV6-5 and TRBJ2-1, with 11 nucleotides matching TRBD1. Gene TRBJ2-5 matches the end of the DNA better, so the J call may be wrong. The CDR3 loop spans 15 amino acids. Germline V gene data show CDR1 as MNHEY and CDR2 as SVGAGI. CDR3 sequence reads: CASRKDRGQEETQYF. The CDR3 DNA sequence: TGTGCCAGCAGAAAGGACAGGGGGCAAGAAGAGACCCAGTACTTC.

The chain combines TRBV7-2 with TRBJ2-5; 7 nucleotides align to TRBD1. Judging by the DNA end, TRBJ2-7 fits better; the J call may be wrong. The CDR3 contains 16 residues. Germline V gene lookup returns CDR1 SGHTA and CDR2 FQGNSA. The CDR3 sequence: CASSLSSRDRHYEQYF. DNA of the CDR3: TGTGCCAGCAGCTTATCCAGCCGGGACAGACACTACGAGCAGTACTTC.

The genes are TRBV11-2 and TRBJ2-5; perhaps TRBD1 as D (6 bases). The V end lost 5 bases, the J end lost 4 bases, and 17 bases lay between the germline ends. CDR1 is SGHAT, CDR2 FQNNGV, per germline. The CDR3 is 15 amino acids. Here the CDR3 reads CASSTLTGAGETQYF. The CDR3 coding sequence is TGTGCCAGCAGCACCCTGACAGGTGCAGGAGAGACCCAGTACTTC.

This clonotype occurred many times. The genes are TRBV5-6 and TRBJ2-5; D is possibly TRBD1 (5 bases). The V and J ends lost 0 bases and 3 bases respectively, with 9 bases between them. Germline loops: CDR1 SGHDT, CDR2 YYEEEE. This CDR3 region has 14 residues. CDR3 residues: CASSLEGIEETQYF. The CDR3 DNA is TGTGCCAGCAGCTTGGAGGGGATTGAAGAGACCCAGTACTTC. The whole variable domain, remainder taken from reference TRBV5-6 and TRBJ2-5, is DAGVTQSPTHLIKTRGQQVTLRCSPKSGHDTVSWYQQALGQGPQFIFQYYEEEERQRGNFPDRFSGHQFPNYSSELNVNALLLGDSALYLCASSLEGIEETQYFGPGTRLLVL.

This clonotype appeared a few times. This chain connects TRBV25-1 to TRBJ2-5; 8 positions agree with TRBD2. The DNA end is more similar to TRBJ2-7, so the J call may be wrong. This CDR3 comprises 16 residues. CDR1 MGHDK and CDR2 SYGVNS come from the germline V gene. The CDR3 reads CASSDGREGEGYEQYF. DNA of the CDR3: TGTGCCAGCAGTGACGGGAGGGAGGGAGAAGGCTACGAGCAGTACTTC.

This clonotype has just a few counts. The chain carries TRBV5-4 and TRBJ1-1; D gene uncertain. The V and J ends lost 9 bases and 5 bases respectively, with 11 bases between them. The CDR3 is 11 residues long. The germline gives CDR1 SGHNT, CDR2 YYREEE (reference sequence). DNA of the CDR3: TGTGCCATCTCGGGTGAAACTGAAGCTTTCTTT. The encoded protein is CAISGETEAFF.

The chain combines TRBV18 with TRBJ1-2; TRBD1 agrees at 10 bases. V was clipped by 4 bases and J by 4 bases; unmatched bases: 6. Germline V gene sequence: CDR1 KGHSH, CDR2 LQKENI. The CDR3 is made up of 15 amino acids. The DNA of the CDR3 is TGTGCCAGCTCACGAGACAGGGGGCAAGGCTATGGCTACACCTTC. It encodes CASSRDRGQGYGYTF.

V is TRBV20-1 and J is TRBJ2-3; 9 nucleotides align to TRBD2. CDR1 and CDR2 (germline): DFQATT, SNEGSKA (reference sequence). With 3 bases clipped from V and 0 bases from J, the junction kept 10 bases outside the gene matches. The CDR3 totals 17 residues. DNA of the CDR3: TGCAGTGCTAGGTCTTGGTCTAGCGGGACTAGCACAGATACGCAGTATTTT. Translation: CSARSWSSGTSTDTQYF.

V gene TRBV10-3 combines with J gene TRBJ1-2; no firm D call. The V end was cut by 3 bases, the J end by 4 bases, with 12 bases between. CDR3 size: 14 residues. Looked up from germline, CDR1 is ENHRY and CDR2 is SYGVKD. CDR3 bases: TGTGCCATCAGTGATACAACCGCTAGCTATGGCTACACCTTC. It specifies CAISDTTASYGYTF.

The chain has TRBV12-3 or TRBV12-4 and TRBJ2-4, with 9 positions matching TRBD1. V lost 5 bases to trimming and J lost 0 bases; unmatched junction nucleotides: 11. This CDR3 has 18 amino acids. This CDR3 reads CASSPGQGPFIAKNIQYF. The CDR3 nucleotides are TGTGCCAGCAGTCCGGGACAGGGTCCATTTATAGCCAAAAACATTCAGTACTTC.

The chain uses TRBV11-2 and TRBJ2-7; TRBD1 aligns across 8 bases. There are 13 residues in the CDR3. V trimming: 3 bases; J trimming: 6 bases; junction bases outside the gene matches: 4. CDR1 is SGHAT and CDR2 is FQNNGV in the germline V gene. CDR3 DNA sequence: TGTGCCAGCAGCTTCGGCAGGGGGCTCGAGCAGTACTTC. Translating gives CASSFGRGLEQYF.

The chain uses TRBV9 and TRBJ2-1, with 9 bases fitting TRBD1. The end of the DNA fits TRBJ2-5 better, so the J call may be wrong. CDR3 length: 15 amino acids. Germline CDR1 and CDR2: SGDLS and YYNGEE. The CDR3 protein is CASSQRDRAAETQYF. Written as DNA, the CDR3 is TGTGCCAGCAGCCAGAGGGACAGGGCGGCCGAGACCCAGTACTTC.

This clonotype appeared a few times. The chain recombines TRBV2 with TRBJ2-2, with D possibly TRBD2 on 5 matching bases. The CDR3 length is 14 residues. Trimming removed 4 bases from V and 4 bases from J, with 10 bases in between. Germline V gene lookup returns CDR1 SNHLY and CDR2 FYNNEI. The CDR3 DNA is TGTGCCAGCAGTGTACTAGTTGGCACCGGGGAGCTGTTTTTT. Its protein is CASSVLVGTGELFF.

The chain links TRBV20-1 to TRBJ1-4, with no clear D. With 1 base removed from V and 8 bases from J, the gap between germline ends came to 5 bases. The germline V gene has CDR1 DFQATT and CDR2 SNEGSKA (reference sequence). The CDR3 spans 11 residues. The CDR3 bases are TGCAGTGCTAGAGGGTACGAAAAACTGTTTTTT. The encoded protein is CSARGYEKLFF.

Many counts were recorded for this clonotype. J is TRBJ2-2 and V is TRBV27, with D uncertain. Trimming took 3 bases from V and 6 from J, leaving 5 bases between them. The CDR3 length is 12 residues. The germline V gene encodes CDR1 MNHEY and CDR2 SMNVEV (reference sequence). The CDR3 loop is CASSFPPGELFF. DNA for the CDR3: TGTGCCAGCAGTTTTCCCCCCGGGGAGCTGTTTTTT.

CDR3 DNA: TGTGCCAGCAGCGTAGGGTGGGGGCGAGGCACCGGGGAGCTGTTTTTT. Protein sequence: CASSVGWGRGTGELFF. The chain links TRBV9 to TRBJ2-2; perhaps TRBD1 as D (6 bases). The CDR3 totals 16 residues. Germline CDR1 reads SGDLS; CDR2 reads YYNGEE. V was cut by 0 bases and J by 4 bases, with 13 bases left in between.

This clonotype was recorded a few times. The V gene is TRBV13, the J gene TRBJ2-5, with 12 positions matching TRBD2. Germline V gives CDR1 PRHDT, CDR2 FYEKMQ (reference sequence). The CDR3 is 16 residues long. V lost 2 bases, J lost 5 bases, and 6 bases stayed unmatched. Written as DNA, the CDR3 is TGTGCCAGCAGCTTAAGGCTAGCGGGAGGGTCGGAGACCCAGTACTTC. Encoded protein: CASSLRLAGGSETQYF.

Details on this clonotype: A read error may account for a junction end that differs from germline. The CDR3 nucleotides are TGTGCCACCAGCGGAGCGGGAGGGCCCACGAGCTCCTACAATGAGCACTTCTTC. This sequence encodes CATSGAGGPTSSYNEHFF. The J gene is TRBJ2-5, the V gene TRBV24-1; 10 bases are shared with TRBD2. The CDR3 spans 18 residues. Germline CDR1 is KGHDR and CDR2 is SFDVKD.

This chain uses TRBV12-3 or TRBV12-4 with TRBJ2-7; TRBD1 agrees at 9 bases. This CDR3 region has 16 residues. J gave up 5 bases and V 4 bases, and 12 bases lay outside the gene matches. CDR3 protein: CASSSKSGTGTDEQYF. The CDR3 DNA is TGTGCCAGCAGTTCAAAGTCCGGGACAGGGACCGACGAGCAGTACTTC.

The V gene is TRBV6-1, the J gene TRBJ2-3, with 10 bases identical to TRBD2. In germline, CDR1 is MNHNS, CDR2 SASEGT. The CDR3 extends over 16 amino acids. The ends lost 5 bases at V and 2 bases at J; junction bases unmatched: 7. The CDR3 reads CASSRGTSVSTDTQYF. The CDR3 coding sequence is TGTGCCAGCAGTAGGGGGACTAGCGTTTCCACAGATACGCAGTATTTT.

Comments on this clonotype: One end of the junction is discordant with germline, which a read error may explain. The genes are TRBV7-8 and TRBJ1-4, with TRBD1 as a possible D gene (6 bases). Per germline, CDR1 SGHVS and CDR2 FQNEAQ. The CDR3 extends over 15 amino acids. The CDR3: CAGRPQAGANEKLFF. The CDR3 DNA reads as TGTGCCGGCAGGCCACAGGCAGGGGCTAATGAAAAACTGTTTTTT.

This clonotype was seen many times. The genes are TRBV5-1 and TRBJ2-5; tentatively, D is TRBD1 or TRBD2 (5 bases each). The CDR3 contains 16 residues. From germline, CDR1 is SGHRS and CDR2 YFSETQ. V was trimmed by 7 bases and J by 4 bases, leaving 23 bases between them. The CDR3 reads CASGVGEGTMRETQYF. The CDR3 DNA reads TGCGCCAGCGGTGTGGGTGAGGGGACGATGAGAGAGACCCAGTACTTC.